A selection of T cell receptor beta chains follows, all from one sample in a study of T cells in Graves' hyperthyroidism and ophthalmopathy. TCRdb reanalysed the multiplex PCR reads using MiXCR and keeps one entry per CDR3 protein. The table includes a few hundred thousand distinct CDR3 sequences, more than 15% detected once. The sequenced material came from blood. The receptors come from a woman in her late teens or twenties with Graves' ophthalmopathy. Each CDR3 is given with its conserved first and last residue. A D gene is named only where the DNA matches it firmly. Not all rows give a size; the values are once, few, many and, for expanded clones, a class.

>-|TRBJ1-2|-|TRBV7-9
CANSLANGINYGYTF
TGTGCCAACAGCTTAGCGAACGGCATTAACTATGGCTACACCTTC
>many|TRBJ2-2|-|TRBV7-3
CASSQTKTGELFF
TGTGCCAGCAGCCAAACCAAGACCGGGGAGCTGTTTTTT
>many|TRBJ2-5|TRBD1|TRBV6-5
CASSYSWTGAQETQYF
TGTGCCAGCAGTTACTCTTGGACAGGGGCACAAGAGACCCAGTACTTC
>-|TRBJ1-2|-|TRBV4-2
CASSQDRGHERGYTF
TGTGCCAGCAGCCAAGATCGGGGCCACGAACGGGGCTACACCTTC
>many|TRBJ2-1|-|TRBV5-1
CASSLLAENEQFF
TGCGCCAGCAGCTTGTTGGCGGAGAATGAGCAGTTCTTC
>many|TRBJ2-1|-|TRBV28
CASSPERVYNEQFF
TGTGCCAGCAGTCCGGAGCGTGTCTACAATGAGCAGTTCTTC
>many|TRBJ1-1|-|TRBV30
CARGRADTEAFF
TGTGCCCGGGGCCGTGCGGACACTGAAGCTTTCTTT
>many|TRBJ2-1|TRBD2|TRBV27
CASSLYREAVLNEQFF
TGTGCCAGCAGTTTATACCGGGAGGCCGTTCTCAATGAGCAGTTCTTC
>many|TRBJ2-7|-|TRBV7-2
CASSPSHGPWTYEQYF
TGTGCCAGCAGCCCCAGCCACGGGCCTTGGACCTACGAGCAGTACTTC
>many|TRBJ2-1|-|TRBV15
CATSRDLRGSSYNEQFF
TGTGCCACCAGCAGAGACCTTCGAGGGAGCTCCTACAATGAGCAGTTCTTC
>few|TRBJ2-7|-|TRBV4-3
CASSQDLIYEQYF
TGCGCCAGCAGCCAAGATTTGATCTACGAGCAGTACTTC
>many|TRBJ2-1|-|TRBV20-1
CSVWAPRDSYNEQFF
TGCAGTGTATGGGCCCCAAGGGACTCCTACAATGAGCAGTTCTTC
>few|TRBJ1-1|-|TRBV4-1
CASSQDLERTNTEAFF
TGCGCCAGCAGCCAAGATTTGGAGCGAACGAACACTGAAGCTTTCTTT
>-|TRBJ2-1|TRBD2|TRBV27
CASSFLVAGGFNEQFF
TGTGCCAGCAGTTTTCTCGTAGCGGGAGGCTTTAATGAGCAGTTCTTC
>-|TRBJ2-3|-|TRBV7-6
CASSSWEAQWGPDTQYF
TGTGCCAGCAGCAGTTGGGAGGCCCAGTGGGGGCCAGATACGCAGTATTTT
>-|TRBJ2-2|TRBD1|TRBV6-2/TRBV6-3
CASSYARDSTGELFF
TGTGCCAGCAGTTACGCCCGGGACAGCACCGGGGAGCTGTTTTTT
>many|TRBJ1-1|TRBD1|TRBV27
CASARTGGALANTEAFF
TGTGCCAGCGCGAGGACAGGGGGCGCGTTAGCTAACACTGAAGCTTTCTTT
>-|TRBJ2-3|TRBD1|TRBV5-6
CASSPLKDRGATDTQYF
TGTGCCAGCAGCCCGCTAAAGGACAGGGGGGCTACAGATACGCAGTATTTT
>few|TRBJ1-2|-|TRBV20-1
CSARDLMRALGYTF
TGCAGTGCTAGAGATCTTATGAGGGCCCTGGGCTACACCTTC
>-|TRBJ2-1|TRBD2|TRBV6-1
CASRPPLAFNNEQFF
TGTGCCAGCAGGCCCCCACTAGCGTTTAACAATGAGCAGTTCTTC
>few|TRBJ2-1|TRBD2|TRBV19
CATDPGGSQFF
TGTGCCACCGACCCGGGGGGGTCACAGTTCTTC
>-|TRBJ2-1|-|TRBV7-3
CASSTQGRETGNEQFF
TGTGCCAGCAGCACCCAGGGGCGGGAGACGGGCAATGAGCAGTTCTTC
>-|TRBJ1-2|TRBD1|TRBV29-1
CSVGDRVDYGYTF
TGCAGCGTGGGGGACAGGGTAGACTATGGCTACACCTTC
>-|TRBJ2-3|TRBD2|TRBV9
CASSVAPAGVADTQYF
TGTGCCAGCAGCGTAGCCCCAGCGGGAGTAGCAGATACGCAGTATTTT
>many|TRBJ1-5|TRBD1|TRBV28
CASSFNRDRGRGSNQPQHF
TGTGCCAGCAGTTTTAACCGGGACAGGGGGCGAGGTAGCAATCAGCCCCAGCATTTT
>many|TRBJ2-2|TRBD1|TRBV2
CASGDRANTGELFF
TGTGCCAGCGGGGACAGGGCTAACACCGGGGAGCTGTTTTTT
>few|TRBJ1-4|TRBD1|TRBV2
CASRDRGWKEKLFF
TGTGCCAGCAGGGACAGGGGGTGGAAGGAAAAACTGTTTTTT
>many|TRBJ1-2|-|TRBV30
CAWRPGAGGYTF
TGTGCCTGGAGACCAGGGGCGGGTGGCTACACCTTC
>few|TRBJ1-4|-|TRBV28
CASSFLRVQEKLFF
TGTGCCAGCAGTTTTCTCAGGGTACAAGAAAAACTGTTTTTT
>many|TRBJ2-5|-|TRBV6-1
CASEAGETQYF
TGTGCCAGCGAGGCTGGAGAGACCCAGTACTTC
>many|TRBJ1-1|TRBD1|TRBV18
CASSPLDRDTEAFF
TGTGCCAGCTCACCCCTAGACAGGGACACTGAAGCTTTCTTT
>-|TRBJ2-1|TRBD1|TRBV7-3
CASSLSATGGNRNEQFF
TGTGCCAGCAGCTTAAGCGCCACAGGGGGCAATCGCAATGAGCAGTTCTTC
>-|TRBJ2-2|-|TRBV7-3
CASSFGGDTTGELFF
TGTGCCAGCAGCTTCGGCGGGGACACCACCGGGGAGCTGTTTTTT
>many|TRBJ1-6|-|TRBV6-2/TRBV6-3
CASTKPYSPLHF
TGTGCCAGCACTAAACCCTATTCACCCCTCCACTTT
>-|TRBJ2-3|-|TRBV11-2
CASSPGHTQYF
TGTGCCAGCAGCCCGGGACATACGCAGTATTTT
>many|TRBJ1-1|TRBD1|TRBV30
CAWSGNDRGAEAFF
TGTGCCTGGAGTGGTAACGACAGGGGCGCTGAAGCTTTCTTT
>many|TRBJ2-3|-|TRBV3-1
CASSQKPGADTQYF
TGTGCCAGCAGCCAAAAACCCGGGGCAGATACGCAGTATTTT
>many|TRBJ2-7|-|TRBV2
CASSDSLYEQYF
TGTGCCAGCAGTGACAGCCTCTACGAGCAGTACTTC
>-|TRBJ2-1|TRBD1|TRBV7-9
CASSPTGQGGNEQFF
TGTGCCAGCAGCCCCACGGGACAGGGGGGAAATGAGCAGTTCTTC
>-|TRBJ2-1|TRBD1|TRBV5-1
CAGTQGARSEQFF
TGTGCCGGCACACAGGGGGCGCGATCTGAGCAGTTCTTC
>-|TRBJ2-5|TRBD2|TRBV3-1
CASSQGDWTSGGQETQYF
TGTGCCAGCAGCCAAGGGGATTGGACTAGCGGGGGCCAAGAGACCCAGTACTTC
>-|TRBJ2-2|TRBD2|TRBV28
CASSSRGERGIRELFF
TGTGCCAGCAGTTCCCGTGGCGAGCGGGGGATCCGGGAGCTGTTTTTT
>-|TRBJ2-3|-|TRBV13
CASSPAGSLGNTQYF
TGTGCCAGCAGCCCCGCCGGGTCCTTGGGGAATACGCAGTATTTT
>many|TRBJ2-2|-|TRBV6-1
CASRRGFDTGELFF
TGTGCCAGTAGGAGGGGCTTTGACACCGGGGAGCTGTTTTTT
>-|TRBJ2-7|-|TRBV4-1
CASSHQGGNYEQYF
TGCGCCAGCAGCCACCAGGGGGGCAACTACGAGCAGTACTTC
>many|TRBJ2-3|-|TRBV7-2
CASSLVLSYTDTQYF
TGTGCCAGCAGCTTAGTACTTTCATACACAGATACGCAGTATTTT
>-|TRBJ2-4|-|TRBV6-8
CASRRENIQYF
TGTGCCAGCAGAAGGGAAAACATTCAGTACTTC
>few|TRBJ1-4|-|TRBV28
CASSLGRTKLGKLFF
TGTGCCAGCAGTTTAGGAAGAACCAAGCTCGGAAAACTGTTTTTT
>many|TRBJ1-1|-|TRBV30
CAWSAAKLNTEAFF
TGTGCCTGGAGTGCGGCCAAACTGAACACTGAAGCTTTCTTT
>-|TRBJ2-1|TRBD2|TRBV20-1
CSASPPWGFLSSGGLDEQFF
TGCAGTGCTAGCCCCCCGTGGGGCTTTTTAAGTAGCGGGGGTTTAGATGAGCAGTTCTTC
>many|TRBJ1-6|-|TRBV28
CASSLTGLNSPLHF
TGTGCCAGCAGTTTAACGGGCTTAAATTCACCCCTCCACTTT
>many|TRBJ2-7|TRBD2|TRBV27
CASKGGGRGEQYF
TGTGCCAGCAAGGGGGGCGGGAGGGGGGAGCAGTACTTC
>few|TRBJ1-2|-|TRBV30
CAWSVLQTLNYGYTF
TGTGCCTGGAGTGTATTACAGACCTTAAACTATGGCTACACCTTC
>-|TRBJ1-1|-|TRBV5-1
CASSLGSGVGTEAFF
TGCGCCAGCAGCTTGGGGTCCGGGGTAGGGACTGAAGCTTTCTTT
>few|TRBJ2-1|TRBD2|TRBV18
CASSPQLLAGRHNEQFF
TGTGCCAGCTCACCCCAACTACTAGCGGGTCGACACAATGAGCAGTTCTTC
>-|TRBJ1-1|-|TRBV25-1
CASSALRGNTEAFF
TGTGCCAGCAGTGCCCTGCGGGGGAACACTGAAGCTTTCTTT